This TCR beta chain was captured in a study of patients and donors after allogeneic stem cell transplantation. The CDR3 contains 13 residues. Note on this clonotype: One junction end disagrees with the germline gene, perhaps due to a read error.

TCRdb itself ran the RT-PCR reads through MiXCR, one entry per CDR3 protein. The table includes about 160,000 distinct CDR3 sequences, about a quarter detected once. The clonotype comes from a human donor who was either an allogeneic HSCT recipient or a stem cell or donor lymphocyte infusion donor (not recorded which). It is not recorded whose cells these are; they may come from a transplant donor. The sequenced sample consisted of blood, either unsorted or a sorted T cell fraction (not recorded which). This chain links TRBV12-3 or TRBV12-4 with TRBJ1-1, with a possible D match to TRBD1 (6 bases). The DNA of the CDR3 is TGTGCCAGCTCTCCGCCCTGGGACACAGAAGCTTTCTTT. Translating it yields CASSPPWDTEAFF.